These T cell receptor beta chains were read from a single sample in a study of human T cells and chemical hapten exposure. MiXCR was run by TCRdb on the RACE reads, yielding one entry per CDR3 protein. The repertoire holds around 380,000 distinct CDR3 sequences, with 4.8% as singletons. The source material was whole blood, sampled in connection with sensitization to the hapten diphenylcyclopropenone (DPC). The source of these receptors is a woman aged 45 to 65 with alopecia areata. Some clones in this sample may be carry-over from other donors' samples. CDR3s include the opening cysteine and the closing phenylalanine or tryptophan. Fields, in order: V gene, J gene, D gene, clone size, CDR3 DNA, CDR3 protein. D genes are given only for firm matches. Clone size, where shown, is once, few, many, or a class for clones that have expanded.

V gene: TRBV29-1; J gene: TRBJ2-7; D gene: .; clone size: many; CDR3 DNA: TGCAGCGGAGGAAGGGACATCAACGAGCAGTACTTC; CDR3 protein: CSGGRDINEQYF
V gene: TRBV7-2; J gene: TRBJ2-3; D gene: .; clone size: few; CDR3 DNA: TGTGCCAGCAGCTCTACCGGGACGGGTGGAGATACGCAGTATTTT; CDR3 protein: CASSSTGTGGDTQYF
V gene: TRBV20-1; J gene: TRBJ2-3; D gene: TRBD2; clone size: few; CDR3 DNA: TGCAGTGCTAGAGGACTAGCGGGAGGGCCCGGGGTCACAGATACGCAGTATTTT; CDR3 protein: CSARGLAGGPGVTDTQYF
V gene: TRBV20-1; J gene: TRBJ2-7; D gene: .; clone size: few; CDR3 DNA: TGCAGTGCTAAGACCGTTAGCTCCTACGAGCAGTACTTC; CDR3 protein: CSAKTVSSYEQYF
V gene: TRBV29-1; J gene: TRBJ2-5; D gene: TRBD1; clone size: .; CDR3 DNA: TGCAGCGTCGGTGGGACAGAACAAGAGACCCAGTACTTC; CDR3 protein: CSVGGTEQETQYF
V gene: TRBV12-3/TRBV12-4; J gene: TRBJ2-4; D gene: .; clone size: many; CDR3 DNA: TGTGCCAGCAGCTATAATCCAAGGGCCATTCAGTACTTC; CDR3 protein: CASSYNPRAIQYF
V gene: TRBV20-1; J gene: TRBJ2-3; D gene: .; clone size: many; CDR3 DNA: TGCAGTGCCCAACTAGGGACAGATACGCAGTATTTT; CDR3 protein: CSAQLGTDTQYF
V gene: TRBV6-2/TRBV6-3; J gene: TRBJ2-7; D gene: .; clone size: .; CDR3 DNA: TGTGCCAGCAGTTACTCGCCCCCGTCGGGAAATGAGCAGTACTTC; CDR3 protein: CASSYSPPSGNEQYF
V gene: TRBV5-1; J gene: TRBJ2-7; D gene: TRBD1; clone size: few; CDR3 DNA: TGCGCCAGCAGCGTTCCGGGACAGAACGAGCAGTACTTC; CDR3 protein: CASSVPGQNEQYF
V gene: TRBV15; J gene: TRBJ2-3; D gene: TRBD2; clone size: .; CDR3 DNA: TGTGCCACCAGCAAGTTAGCGGGGGGTAAAAGAGATACGCAGTATTTT; CDR3 protein: CATSKLAGGKRDTQYF
V gene: TRBV24-1; J gene: TRBJ2-7; D gene: TRBD2; clone size: many; CDR3 DNA: TGTGCCACCAGTGATCCCACTAGGCGCGGGGAGGGCCCTTACTACGAGCAGTACTTC; CDR3 protein: CATSDPTRRGEGPYYEQYF
V gene: TRBV5-5; J gene: TRBJ2-5; D gene: TRBD1; clone size: .; CDR3 DNA: TGTGCCAGCAGCTTCTGGGCCGGACAGGGTACAGAGACCCAGTACTTC; CDR3 protein: CASSFWAGQGTETQYF
V gene: TRBV19; J gene: TRBJ1-5; D gene: .; clone size: .; CDR3 DNA: TGTGCCAGTATTCGGCAAGGAGATAGCAATCAGCCCCAGCATTTT; CDR3 protein: CASIRQGDSNQPQHF
V gene: TRBV12-3/TRBV12-4; J gene: TRBJ2-3; D gene: TRBD2; clone size: few; CDR3 DNA: TGTGCCAGCAGTTTGGTTAGCGGGAGTCGGCCAGATACGCAGTATTTT; CDR3 protein: CASSLVSGSRPDTQYF
V gene: TRBV6-5; J gene: TRBJ1-4; D gene: .; clone size: few; CDR3 DNA: TGTGCCAGCAGTTACGAGCTCCGGAGTGAAAAACTGTTTTTT; CDR3 protein: CASSYELRSEKLFF
V gene: TRBV7-9; J gene: TRBJ1-1; D gene: TRBD1; clone size: few; CDR3 DNA: TGTGCCAGCAGCTTAGGGAGACAGGGGTTTACTGAAGCTTTCTTT; CDR3 protein: CASSLGRQGFTEAFF
V gene: TRBV30; J gene: TRBJ1-3; D gene: .; clone size: many; CDR3 DNA: TGTGCCTGGAAGTTAGACGCTGGAAACACCATATATTTT; CDR3 protein: CAWKLDAGNTIYF